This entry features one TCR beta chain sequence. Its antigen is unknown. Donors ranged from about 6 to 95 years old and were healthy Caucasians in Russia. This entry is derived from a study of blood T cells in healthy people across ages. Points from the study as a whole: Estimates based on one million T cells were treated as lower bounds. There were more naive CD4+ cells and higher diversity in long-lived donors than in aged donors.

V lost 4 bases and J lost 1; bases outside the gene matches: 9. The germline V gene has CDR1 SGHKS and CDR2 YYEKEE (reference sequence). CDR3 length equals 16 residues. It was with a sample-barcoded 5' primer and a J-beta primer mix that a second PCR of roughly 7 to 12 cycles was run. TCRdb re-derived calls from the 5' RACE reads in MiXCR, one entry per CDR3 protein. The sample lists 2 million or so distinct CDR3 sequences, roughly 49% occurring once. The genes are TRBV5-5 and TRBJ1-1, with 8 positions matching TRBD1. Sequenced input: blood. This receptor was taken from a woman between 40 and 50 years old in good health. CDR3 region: CASSILSGTGNTEAFF. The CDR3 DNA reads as TGTGCCAGCAGCATCCTCTCCGGGACAGGGAACACTGAAGCTTTCTTT.